Here is one T cell receptor (beta chain) with its context. Its specific antigen is unknown. No much larger clone is present one base from it, and per-base qualities are unavailable. The germline V gene provides CDR1 MGHDK and CDR2 SYGVNS. The germline V and J ends show losses of 6 bases and 5 bases respectively, and no gene match explains 8 bases of the junction. Including cysteine and phenylalanine, the CDR3 has 15 amino acids. Only the CDR3 region is kept as DNA, spanning 45 bases read in frame from base 1. In Seattle, one collaborating source enrolled patients while the infection was active and tracked those patients longitudinally over the course of disease. Each collaborating institution followed its own protocols to collect whole blood in K2EDTA tubes. For TCRbeta analysis, collaborators shipped samples in one of three forms: frozen whole blood, isolated PBMCs, or DNA extracted from either of those sample types.

TCRbeta CDR3 regions were amplified from genomic DNA by means of the immunoSEQ Assay, a bias-controlled multiplex PCR. On the authors' methods: The number of nucleated cells in each sample was estimated by amplification of reference gene primers within the assay. To quantify the absolute abundance of each unique TCRbeta CDR3 rearrangement, sequence reads were collapsed and filtered. For each sample, productive Simpson clonality was calculated by taking the square root of Simpson's diversity index across productive rearrangements. In its TCRdb copy, this immuneACCESS table keeps in-frame sequences only and misses some clones. Where compared with another copy, unresolved V genes explain less than half of these, and the others have no known cause. That table gives V, J and clone size, and the DNA gave D and trimming. The sample table holds 150,000 to 200,000 clones, of which just under 90% were seen once. The ten largest clones represent approximately 10% of the sample.

The sample belongs to a study of blood T cell repertoires in COVID-19 (TCRdb year 2020). Looking at the study overall: Samples covering the acute and convalescent phases of COVID-19 were provided by collaborators in the United States, Italy and Spain. The material from the prospective study consisted of cDNA or gDNA derived from T cells, B-cell-depleted T cells, or PBMCs. Deeply sampled blood TCRbeta repertoires from subjects exposed to, actively infected with, or recovered from COVID-19 were included in the dataset. The repertoires were made available in a free public database intended to serve as a resource for research on the immune response to SARS-CoV-2. The samples were drawn from the first 160 participants of the ongoing ImmuneRACE study and from 1,254 subjects provided by 6 global collaborators. Nearly every sample came with metadata listing a de-identified subject ID, COVID-19 status, age in years and sex. Where available, HLA class I and class II types were obtained from metadata supplied by the sample provider rather than from assay-based typing.

Overall results and qualifications from the work: The quantity of clinical and demographic metadata differed by source and by participant and was supplied without curation.

The sequencing sample was made of peripheral blood. Recombination linked TRBV25-1 to TRBJ2-5, and 11 junction bases match TRBD2. The TCR sequence derives from a woman in her 70s with COVID-19, enrolled during active disease. This receptor carries the CDR3 CASRKTSGAGETQYF. The DNA sequence reads TGTGCCAGCAGGAAGACTAGCGGGGCTGGGGAGACCCAGTACTTC. The CDR3 plus the reference TRBV25-1 and TRBJ2-5 genes for the other parts give the full variable domain: EADIYQTPRYLVIGTGKKITLECSQTMGHDKMYWYQQDPGMELHLIHYSYGVNSTEKGDLSSESTVSRIRTEHFPLTLESARPSHTSQYLCASRKTSGAGETQYFGPGTRLLVL.